This T cell receptor beta chain was profiled in a study of blood T cell repertoires in COVID-19 (dated by TCRdb to the early 2020s). In terms of the full investigation: The collaborator samples originated in the United States, Italy and Spain and spanned the acute and convalescent phases of COVID-19. The material from the prospective study consisted of cDNA or gDNA derived from T cells, B-cell-depleted T cells, or PBMCs. Deeply sampled blood TCRbeta repertoires from subjects exposed to, actively infected with, or recovered from COVID-19 were included in the dataset. A freely available public database, intended as a resource for researchers studying the immune response to SARS-CoV-2, is where the repertoires were released. The samples were drawn from two sources: the first 160 participants of the ongoing ImmuneRACE study, and over 1,000 subjects contributed by 6 global collaborators. Nearly every sample came with metadata listing a de-identified subject ID, COVID-19 status, age in years and sex. Where HLA class I and class II types were available, the types were taken from metadata supplied by the sample provider, not from assay-based typing.

V and J are truncated by 5 bases and 5 bases respectively, leaving an intervening sequence of 12 bases. CDR1 and CDR2, per the germline V gene, are SNHLY and FYNNEI. Including cysteine and phenylalanine, the CDR3 has 13 amino acids. Only the CDR3 region is kept as DNA, spanning 39 bases read in frame from base 1. On this clone itself: The antigen this receptor binds is unknown. No much larger clone exists at a distance of one base, and base qualities are not known.

Summary of the overall study and its limitations: How much clinical and demographic metadata was included differed by source and by participant, and the metadata was provided uncurated.

Collaborating institutions collected whole blood in K2EDTA tubes following their own protocols. Collaborator samples were shipped for TCRbeta analysis as frozen whole blood, isolated PBMCs, or DNA extracted from either sample type. The immunoSEQ Assay, a bias-controlled multiplex PCR, was used to amplify TCRbeta CDR3 regions from genomic DNA. As for how the authors treated the data: The number of nucleated cells in each sample was estimated by amplification of reference gene primers within the assay. Sequence reads were collapsed and filtered to measure the absolute abundance of every unique TCRbeta CDR3 rearrangement. For each sample, productive Simpson clonality was calculated as the square root of Simpson's diversity index over productive rearrangements. This immuneACCESS table, as held by TCRdb, lists in-frame sequences with V and J called but not all clones. Of the missing ones, under half trace to an unresolved V gene in checked studies; the others have no known cause. For V, J and clone size, that table is used; D and trimming come from the DNA. Present in this sample are around 25,000 clones, approximately 92% of which were seen just once. The leading ten clones occupy less than 8.5% of the sample.

This clonotype was sampled from a human donor in a cohort sampled during active COVID-19. Specimen: peripheral blood. The V gene is TRBV2 and the J gene is TRBJ1-1; 5 matching bases give a weak D call of TRBD1. The nucleotide sequence reads as follows: TGTGCCAGCAGTAACAGTCCAGGGACTGAAGCTTTCTTT. Its translation is CASSNSPGTEAFF.